This TCR beta chain comes out of a study of blood T cell repertoires in COVID-19. The CDR3 spans 17 residues. The germline V gene encodes CDR1 SGHVS and CDR2 FNYEAQ. Between the trimmed V and J ends, which lost 0 bases and 4 bases, there was a span of 17 bases. The protocol was immunoSEQ multiplex PCR, while the TCRdb copy is restricted to in-frame clones and leaves out a portion. The table has around 400,000 clones, roughly 87% seen once. The study recruited people aged roughly 18 to 100 years across 20 to 30 US areas. The receptor's source is a woman between 45 and 65 years old who had recovered from COVID-19. The material sequenced was PBMCs or T cells enriched from blood (not recorded which). V usage is TRBV7-6 and J usage is TRBJ2-3; TRBD2 is a possible D gene (6 bases). DNA of the CDR3: TGTGCCAGCAGCTTAGCCCTGACTAGTATCCCCTCAGATACGCAGTATTTT. It is translated as CASSLALTSIPSDTQYF.